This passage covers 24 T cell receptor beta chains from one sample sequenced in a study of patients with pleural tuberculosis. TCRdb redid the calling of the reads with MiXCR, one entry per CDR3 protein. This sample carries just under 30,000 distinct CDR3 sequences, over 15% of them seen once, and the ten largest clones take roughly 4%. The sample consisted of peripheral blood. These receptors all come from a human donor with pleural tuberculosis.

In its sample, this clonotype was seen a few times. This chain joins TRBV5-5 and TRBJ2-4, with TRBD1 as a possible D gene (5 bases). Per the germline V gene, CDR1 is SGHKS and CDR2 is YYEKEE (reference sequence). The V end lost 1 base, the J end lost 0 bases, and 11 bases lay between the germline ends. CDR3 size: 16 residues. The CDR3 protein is CASSLSGLIAKNIQYF. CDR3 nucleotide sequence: TGTGCCAGCAGCTTGTCAGGGCTAATAGCCAAAAACATTCAGTACTTC.

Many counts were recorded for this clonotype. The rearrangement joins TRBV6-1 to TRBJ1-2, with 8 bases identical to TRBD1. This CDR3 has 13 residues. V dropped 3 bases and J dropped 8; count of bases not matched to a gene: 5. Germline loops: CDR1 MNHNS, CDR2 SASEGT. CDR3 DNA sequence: TGTGCCAGCAGTGACGACAGGGGATGGGGCTACACCTTC. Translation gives CASSDDRGWGYTF.

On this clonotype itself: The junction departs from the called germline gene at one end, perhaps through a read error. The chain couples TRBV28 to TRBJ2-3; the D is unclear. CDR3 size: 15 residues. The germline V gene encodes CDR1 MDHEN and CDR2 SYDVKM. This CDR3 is CSSSFWELSTDTQYF. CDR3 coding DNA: TGTTCCAGCAGTTTTTGGGAACTCAGCACAGATACGCAGTATTTT. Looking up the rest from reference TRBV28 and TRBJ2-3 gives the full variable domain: DVKVTQSSRYLVKRTGEKVFLECVQDMDHENMFWYRQDPGLGLRLIYFSYDVKMKEKGDIPEGYSVSREKKERFSLILESASTNQTSMYLCSSSFWELSTDTQYFGPGTRLTVL.

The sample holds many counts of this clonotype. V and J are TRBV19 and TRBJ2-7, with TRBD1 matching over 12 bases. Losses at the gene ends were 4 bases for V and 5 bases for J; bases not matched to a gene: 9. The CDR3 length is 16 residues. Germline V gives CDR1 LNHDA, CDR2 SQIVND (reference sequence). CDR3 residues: CASSRLPGQGADEQYF. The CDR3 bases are TGTGCCAGTAGTAGACTTCCGGGACAGGGGGCGGACGAGCAGTACTTC.

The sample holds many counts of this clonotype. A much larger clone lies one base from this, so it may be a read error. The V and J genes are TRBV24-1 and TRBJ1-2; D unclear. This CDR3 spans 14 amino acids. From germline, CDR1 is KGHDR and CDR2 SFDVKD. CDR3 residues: CATSDPDGYYGYAF. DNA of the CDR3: TGTGCCACCAGTGATCCGGACGGATACTATGGCTACGCCTTC.

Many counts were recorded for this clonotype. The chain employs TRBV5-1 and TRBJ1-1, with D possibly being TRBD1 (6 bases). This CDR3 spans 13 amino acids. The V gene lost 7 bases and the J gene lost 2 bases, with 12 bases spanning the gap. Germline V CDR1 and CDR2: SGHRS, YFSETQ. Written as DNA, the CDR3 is TGCGCCAGCGTCGGACAGTACAACACTGAAGCTTTCTTT. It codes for CASVGQYNTEAFF.

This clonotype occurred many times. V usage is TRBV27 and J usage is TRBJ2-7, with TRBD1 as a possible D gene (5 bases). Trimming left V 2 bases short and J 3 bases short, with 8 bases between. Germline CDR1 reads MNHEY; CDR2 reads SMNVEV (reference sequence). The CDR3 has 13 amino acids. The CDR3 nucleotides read TGTGCCAGCAGTTTAAGGACAAGCTACGAGCAGTACTTC. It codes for CASSLRTSYEQYF.

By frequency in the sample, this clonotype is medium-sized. CDR3 bases: TGCGCCAGCAGCCAGAACTCTGGAAACACCATATATTTT. Residues: CASSQNSGNTIYF. The V gene is TRBV4-1, the J gene TRBJ1-3; D uncertain. There are 13 residues in the CDR3. Per germline, CDR1 MGHRA and CDR2 YSYEKL. The V end was cut by 3 bases, the J end by 0 bases, with 3 bases between.

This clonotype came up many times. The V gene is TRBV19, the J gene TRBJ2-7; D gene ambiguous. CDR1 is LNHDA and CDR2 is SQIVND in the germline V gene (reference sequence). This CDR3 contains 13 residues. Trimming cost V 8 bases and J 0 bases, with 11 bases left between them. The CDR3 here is CASSPGFSYEQYF. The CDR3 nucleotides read TGTGCCAGTTCCCCCGGTTTCTCCTACGAGCAGTACTTC.

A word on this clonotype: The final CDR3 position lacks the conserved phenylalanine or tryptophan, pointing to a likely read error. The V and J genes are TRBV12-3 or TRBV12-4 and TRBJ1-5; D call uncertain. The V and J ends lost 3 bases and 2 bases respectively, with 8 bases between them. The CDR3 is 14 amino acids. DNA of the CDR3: TGTGCCAGCAGTTTTAATGATGGCAATCAGCCCCAGCATCTT. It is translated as CASSFNDGNQPQHL.

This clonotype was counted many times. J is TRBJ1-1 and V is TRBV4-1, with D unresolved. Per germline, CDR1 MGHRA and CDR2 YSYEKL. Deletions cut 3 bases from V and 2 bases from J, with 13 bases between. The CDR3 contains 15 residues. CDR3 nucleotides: TGCGCCAGCAGCCAGTTCATGGGCGGAAACACTGAAGCTTTCTTT. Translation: CASSQFMGGNTEAFF.

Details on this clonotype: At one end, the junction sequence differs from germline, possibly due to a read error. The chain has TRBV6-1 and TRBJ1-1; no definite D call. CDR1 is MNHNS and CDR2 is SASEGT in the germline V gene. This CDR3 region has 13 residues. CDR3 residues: CASHSKMNTEAFF. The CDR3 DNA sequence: TGTGCCAGCCACAGCAAAATGAACACTGAGGCTTTCTTT.

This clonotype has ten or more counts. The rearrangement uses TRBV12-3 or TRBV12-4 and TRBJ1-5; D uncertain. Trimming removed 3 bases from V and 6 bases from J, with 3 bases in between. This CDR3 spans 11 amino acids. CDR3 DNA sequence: TGTGCCAGCAGTTTGAGTCAGCCCCAGCATTTT. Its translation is CASSLSQPQHF.

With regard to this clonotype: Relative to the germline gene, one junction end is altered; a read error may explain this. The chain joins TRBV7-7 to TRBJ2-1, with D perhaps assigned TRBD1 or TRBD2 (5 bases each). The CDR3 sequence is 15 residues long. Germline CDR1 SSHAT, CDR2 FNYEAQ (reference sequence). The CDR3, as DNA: TGTGCTAGCAGCCCTCCAGGGAGCTCCTACAATGAGCAGTTCTTC. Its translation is CASSPPGSSYNEQFF.

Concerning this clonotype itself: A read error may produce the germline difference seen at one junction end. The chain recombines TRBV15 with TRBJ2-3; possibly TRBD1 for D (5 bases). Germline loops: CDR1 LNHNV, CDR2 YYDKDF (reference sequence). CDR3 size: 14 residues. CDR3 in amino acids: CATSRDQGADTQDF. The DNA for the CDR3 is TGTGCCACCAGCAGAGATCAAGGGGCAGATACGCAGGATTTT. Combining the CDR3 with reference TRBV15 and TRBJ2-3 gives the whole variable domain DAMVIQNPRYQVTQFGKPVTLSCSQTLNHNVMYWYQQKSSQAPKLLFHYYDKDFNNEADTPDNFQSRRPNTSFCFLDIRSPGLGDTAMYLCATSRDQGADTQDFGPGTRLTVL.

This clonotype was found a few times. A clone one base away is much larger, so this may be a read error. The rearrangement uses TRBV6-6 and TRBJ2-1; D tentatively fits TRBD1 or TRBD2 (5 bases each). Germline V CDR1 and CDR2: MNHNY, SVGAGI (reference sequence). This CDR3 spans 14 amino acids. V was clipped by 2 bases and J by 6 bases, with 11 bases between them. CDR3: CASSYAGAANEQFF. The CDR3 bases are TGTGCCAGCAGTTACGCCGGGGCAGCCAATGAGCAGTTCTTC.

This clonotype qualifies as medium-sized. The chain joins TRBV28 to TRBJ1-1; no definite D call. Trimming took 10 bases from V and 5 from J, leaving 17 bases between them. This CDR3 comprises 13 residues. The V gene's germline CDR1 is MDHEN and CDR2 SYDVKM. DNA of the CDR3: TGTGCCACAACATTACCCTTGGGTACTGAAGCTTTCTTT. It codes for CATTLPLGTEAFF. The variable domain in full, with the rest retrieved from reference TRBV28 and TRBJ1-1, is DVKVTQSSRYLVKRTGEKVFLECVQDMDHENMFWYRQDPGLGLRLIYFSYDVKMKEKGDIPEGYSVSREKKERFSLILESASTNQTSMYLCATTLPLGTEAFFGQGTRLTVV.

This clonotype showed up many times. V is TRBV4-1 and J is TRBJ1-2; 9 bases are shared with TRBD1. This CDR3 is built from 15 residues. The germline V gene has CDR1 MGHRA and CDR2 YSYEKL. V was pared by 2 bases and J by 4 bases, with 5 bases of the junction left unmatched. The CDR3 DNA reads TGCGCCAGCAGCCAAAACAGGGGGCAAAGCTATGGCTACACCTTC. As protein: CASSQNRGQSYGYTF.

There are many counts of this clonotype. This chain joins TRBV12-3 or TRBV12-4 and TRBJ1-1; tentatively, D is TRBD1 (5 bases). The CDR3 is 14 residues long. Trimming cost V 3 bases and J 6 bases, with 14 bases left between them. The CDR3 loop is CASSLIPAGSEAFF. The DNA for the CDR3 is TGTGCCAGCAGTTTGATTCCTGCAGGGTCTGAAGCTTTCTTT.

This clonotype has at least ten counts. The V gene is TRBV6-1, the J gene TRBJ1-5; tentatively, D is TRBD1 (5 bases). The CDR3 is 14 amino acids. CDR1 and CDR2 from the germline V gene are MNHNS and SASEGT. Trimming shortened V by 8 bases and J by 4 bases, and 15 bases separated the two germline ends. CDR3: CASCPAGGNQPQHF. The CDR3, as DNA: TGTGCCAGCTGCCCGGCGGGGGGAAATCAGCCCCAGCATTTT.

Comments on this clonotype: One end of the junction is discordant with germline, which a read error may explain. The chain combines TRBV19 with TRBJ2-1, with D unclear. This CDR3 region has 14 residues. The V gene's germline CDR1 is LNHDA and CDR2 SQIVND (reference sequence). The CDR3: CAISMITPYNEQFF. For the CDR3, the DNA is TGTGCCATTAGTATGATTACTCCCTACAATGAGCAGTTCTTC. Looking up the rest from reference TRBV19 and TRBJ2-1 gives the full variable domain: DGGITQSPKYLFRKEGQNVTLSCEQNLNHDAMYWYRQDPGQGLRLIYYSQIVNDFQKGDIAEGYSVSREKKESFPLTVTSAQKNPTAFYLCAISMITPYNEQFFGPGTRLTVL.

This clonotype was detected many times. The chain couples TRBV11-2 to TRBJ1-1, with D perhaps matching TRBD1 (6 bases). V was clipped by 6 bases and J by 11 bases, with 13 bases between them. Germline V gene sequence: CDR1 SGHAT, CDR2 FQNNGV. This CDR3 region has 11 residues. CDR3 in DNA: TGTGCCAGCAGTTACGGGGGCTTCGCTTTCTTT. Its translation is CASSYGGFAFF.

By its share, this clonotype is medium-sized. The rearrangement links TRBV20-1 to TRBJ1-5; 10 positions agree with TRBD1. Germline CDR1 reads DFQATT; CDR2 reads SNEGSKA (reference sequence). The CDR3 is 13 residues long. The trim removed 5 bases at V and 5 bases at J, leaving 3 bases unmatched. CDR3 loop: CSARTGGYQPQHF. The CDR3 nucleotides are TGCAGTGCTCGGACAGGGGGATATCAGCCCCAGCATTTT.

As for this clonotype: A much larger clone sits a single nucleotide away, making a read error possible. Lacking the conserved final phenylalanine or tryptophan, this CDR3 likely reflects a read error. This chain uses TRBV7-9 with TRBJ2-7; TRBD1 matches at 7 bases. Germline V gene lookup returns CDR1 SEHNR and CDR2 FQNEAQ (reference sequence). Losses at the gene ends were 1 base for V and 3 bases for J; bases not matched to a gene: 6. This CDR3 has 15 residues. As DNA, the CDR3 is TGTGCCAGCAGCTTAGTTCTGGGACAGCACTACGAGCAGTACCTC. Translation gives CASSLVLGQHYEQYL.